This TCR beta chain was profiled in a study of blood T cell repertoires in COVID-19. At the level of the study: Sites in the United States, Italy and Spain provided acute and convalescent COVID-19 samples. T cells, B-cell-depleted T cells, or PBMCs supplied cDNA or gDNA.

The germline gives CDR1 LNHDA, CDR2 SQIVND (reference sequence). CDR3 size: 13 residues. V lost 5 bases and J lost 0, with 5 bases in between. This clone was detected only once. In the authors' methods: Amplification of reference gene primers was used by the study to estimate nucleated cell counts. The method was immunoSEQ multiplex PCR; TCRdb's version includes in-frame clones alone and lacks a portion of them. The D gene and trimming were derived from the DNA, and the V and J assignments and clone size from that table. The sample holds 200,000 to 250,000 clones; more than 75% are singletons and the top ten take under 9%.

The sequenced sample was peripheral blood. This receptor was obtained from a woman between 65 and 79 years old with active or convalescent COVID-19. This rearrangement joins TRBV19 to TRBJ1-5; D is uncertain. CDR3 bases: TGTGCCAGTAGTGGGCATAGCAATCAGCCCCAGCATTTT. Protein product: CASSGHSNQPQHF.